This T cell receptor beta chain stems from a study of shared clonotypes between healthy human individuals. The repertoire was sequenced with immunoSEQ multiplex PCR; TCRdb's copy has only in-frame clones and lacks some. Here the sample spans fewer than 600,000 clones, approximately 71% being singletons. For genomic DNA, unsorted samples relied on some 100 million PBMCs. On this clone itself: Its specificity is unknown.

Study conclusions and caveats: The low donor count limited represented genetic and exposure-history diversity.

Deletions cut 0 bases from V and 5 bases from J, with 8 bases between. In germline, CDR1 is ENHRY, CDR2 SYGVKD. CDR3 length: 14 residues. This clonotype was sampled from a woman aged 40 to 50 in good health. Some clones in this sample may be carry-over from other donors' samples. The rearrangement uses TRBV10-3 and TRBJ2-1; perhaps TRBD1 as D (6 bases). Sequences were obtained from PBMCs. The CDR3 DNA reads TGTGCCATCAGTGAGTCCGGGACAAACAATGAGCAGTTCTTC. Residues: CAISESGTNNEQFF.